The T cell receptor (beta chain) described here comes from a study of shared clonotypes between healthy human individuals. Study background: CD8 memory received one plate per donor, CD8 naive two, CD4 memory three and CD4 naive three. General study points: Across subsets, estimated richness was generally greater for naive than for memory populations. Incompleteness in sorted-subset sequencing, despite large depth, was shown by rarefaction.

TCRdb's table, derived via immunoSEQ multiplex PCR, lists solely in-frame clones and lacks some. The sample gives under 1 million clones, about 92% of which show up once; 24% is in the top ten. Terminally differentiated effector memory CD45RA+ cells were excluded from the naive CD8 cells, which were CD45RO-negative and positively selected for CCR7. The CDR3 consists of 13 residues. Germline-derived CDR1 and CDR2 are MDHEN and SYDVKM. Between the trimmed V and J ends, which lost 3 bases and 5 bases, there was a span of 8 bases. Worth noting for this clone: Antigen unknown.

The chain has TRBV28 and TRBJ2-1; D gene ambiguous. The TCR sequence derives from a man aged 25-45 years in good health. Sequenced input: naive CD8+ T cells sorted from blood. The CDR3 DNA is TGTGCCAGCAGTTTGGGCCCGAACAATGAGCAGTTCTTC. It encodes CASSLGPNNEQFF. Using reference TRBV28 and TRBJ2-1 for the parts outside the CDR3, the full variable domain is DVKVTQSSRYLVKRTGEKVFLECVQDMDHENMFWYRQDPGLGLRLIYFSYDVKMKEKGDIPEGYSVSREKKERFSLILESASTNQTSMYLCASSLGPNNEQFFGPGTRLTVL.